The present TCR beta chain was sequenced within a study of blood T cell repertoires in COVID-19. Germline V lookup: CDR1 LNHDA, CDR2 SQIVND (reference sequence). Trimming stripped 7 bases from V and 1 base from J, with 11 bases between. The CDR3 is 13 residues long. This clone appeared once. Produced via immunoSEQ multiplex PCR; TCRdb's table is partial and in-frame only. The sample consists of 180,000 or so clones, 81% of them appearing once. The clonotype comes from a middle-aged woman with COVID-19, enrolled during active disease. The chain is built from TRBV19 and TRBJ2-7; D may be TRBD1 (6 bases). Sequencing was performed on peripheral blood. The CDR3 reads CASKAGDSYEQYF. The CDR3 region has the DNA TGTGCCAGTAAGGCAGGGGATTCCTACGAGCAGTACTTC.